The 9 T cell receptor beta chains in this list originate from one sample, sequenced in a study of draining lymph node invasion in breast cancer (TCRdb year 2020). Memory conventional CD4 T cells were sorted as CD4+ CD45RA- CD25- cells. The library was generated by bulk RNA-seq. Sequencing was carried out with an Illumina HiSeq 2500. TCRdb reanalyzed the raw reads on its own, using fastp at Q25 for trimming and MiXCR for clone calling, and kept in-frame beta chains. Every distinct CDR3 protein forms one entry, paired with its most common genes and DNA. Within this sample are around 2,500 distinct CDR3 sequences, with around 84% of them counted one time only. Jointly, the top ten make up roughly 1.4% of the sample. Material: sorted memory CD4+ effector T cells from a lymph node. The cell subset or site label of this sample denotes: CD45RA-negative sorted CD4+ T cells (memory Tconv or effector/memory Treg). These receptors came from a female donor with luminal breast cancer.

The gene calls are TRBV10-3 and TRBJ2-7; D may be TRBD1 (6 bases). There are 13 residues in the CDR3. Germline V CDR1 and CDR2: ENHRY, SYGVKD. V shed 6 bases and J shed 3 bases, with 12 bases lying between them. CDR3 in DNA: TGTGCCATCAGCCCTCCGACAGGCTACGAGCAGTACTTC. Amino acid sequence: CAISPPTGYEQYF.

This rearrangement joins TRBV20-1 to TRBJ1-2, with D maybe TRBD1 (5 bases). This CDR3 is built from 13 residues. Germline V CDR1 and CDR2: DFQATT, SNEGSKA (reference sequence). With 6 bases removed from V and 4 bases from J, the gap between germline ends came to 15 bases. The CDR3 reads CSASPSDTYGYTF. DNA of the CDR3: TGCAGTGCCAGTCCATCGGACACCTATGGCTACACCTTC.

Only one count was recorded for this clonotype. This chain joins TRBV5-4 and TRBJ1-1, with 7 bases matching TRBD1. J lost 10 bases, V lost 4 bases, and 13 bases had no gene match. Germline V gives CDR1 SGHNT, CDR2 YYREEE (reference sequence). CDR3 length equals 14 residues. The CDR3 nucleotides read TGTGCCAGCAGCCTGACAGGGAGAGATTTTGGAGCTTTCTTT. It specifies CASSLTGRDFGAFF.

The chain recombines TRBV14 with TRBJ1-2; unclear D gene. The CDR3 sequence is 14 residues long. Germline CDR1 is SGHDN and CDR2 is FVKESK. V was trimmed by 1 base and J by 4 bases, leaving 10 bases between them. This CDR3 reads CASSQAIGFYGYTF. CDR3 bases: TGTGCCAGCAGCCAAGCCATCGGATTCTATGGCTACACCTTC.

The J gene is TRBJ1-2, the V gene TRBV12-3 or TRBV12-4; 7 nucleotides agree with TRBD1. The V segment lost 5 bases and the J segment 2 bases; nucleotides outside the gene matches: 8. The CDR3 is 15 residues long. The CDR3 DNA reads TGTGCCAGCAGTGAGACCGGGACAGCAAACTATGGCTACACCTTC. Translated: CASSETGTANYGYTF.

The chain recombines TRBV6-2 or TRBV6-3 with TRBJ2-1; perhaps TRBD2 as D (5 bases). CDR3 length equals 13 residues. Per the germline V gene, CDR1 is MNHEY and CDR2 is SVGEGT. V lost 2 bases, J lost 11 bases, and 13 bases lay in between. The CDR3 loop reads CASSYGLAQQQFF. The DNA of the CDR3 is TGTGCCAGCAGTTACGGGCTAGCACAGCAGCAGTTCTTC.

V and J are TRBV5-6 and TRBJ2-7; weak D call: TRBD1 (6 bases). The V end lost 7 bases, the J end lost 0 bases, and 17 bases lay between the germline ends. Per germline, CDR1 SGHDT and CDR2 YYEEEE. This CDR3 spans 15 amino acids. The CDR3 loop reads CASGNRAVGSYEQYV. The CDR3 DNA follows: TGTGCCAGCGGAAACAGGGCCGTGGGCTCCTACGAGCAGTACGTC.

This CDR3 reads CASKTVEPQETQYF. The CDR3 nucleotides read TGTGCCAGCAAGACAGTCGAACCCCAAGAGACCCAGTACTTC. The chain recombines TRBV2 with TRBJ2-5; maybe TRBD1 (5 bases). V dropped 7 bases and J dropped 1 base, with 13 bases sitting between them. CDR3 length equals 14 residues. Germline CDR1 SNHLY, CDR2 FYNNEI. Filled out from reference TRBV2 and TRBJ2-5, the complete variable domain reads EPEVTQTPSHQVTQMGQEVILRCVPISNHLYFYWYRQILGQKVEFLVSFYNNEISEKSEIFDDQFSVERPDGSNFTLKIRSTKLEDSAMYFCASKTVEPQETQYFGPGTRLLVL.

This clonotype came up a few times. The chain employs TRBV3-1 and TRBJ2-7, with D hard to call. V was trimmed by 6 bases and J by 0 bases, leaving 3 bases between them. This CDR3 has 11 residues. Looked up from germline, CDR1 is LGHDT and CDR2 is YNNKEL (reference sequence). CDR3 protein: CASSGSYEQYF. As DNA, the CDR3 is TGTGCCAGCAGTGGCTCCTACGAGCAGTACTTC.